This T cell receptor beta chain was obtained from a study of T cells in Graves' hyperthyroidism and ophthalmopathy (dated by TCRdb to between 2018 and 2021). As for the study more broadly: Peripheral blood samples were taken at initial diagnosis, before any treatment was given. A discovery cohort of fewer than 110 patients, approximately 44 with Graves' ophthalmopathy and approximately 57 with stable Graves' hyperthyroidism, was used to find distinguishing TCR V-J signatures. Prospective prediction of ophthalmopathy was tested in an independent validation cohort of approximately 18 hyperthyroidism patients and some 17 patients who later progressed to ophthalmopathy. The 100 discovery patients were randomly split 7:3 into training and test sets. In roughly six Graves' hyperthyroidism patients, the study also compared T-cell repertoires from thyroid tissue with T-cell repertoires from blood. Following sampling, methimazole starting at 30 mg daily was given to hyperthyroidism patients, and high-dose intravenous methylprednisolone was given to ophthalmopathy patients. The paper describes TCR Vbeta CDR3 sequencing of about 140 peripheral blood samples, made up of some 40 ophthalmopathy patients, 70 to 75 hyperthyroidism patients and about 17 progressor patients.

Overall study results and their limits: In validation, the model predicted progression to ophthalmopathy a median of about 5.9 months before onset, with over 60% sensitivity and roughly 72% specificity. Most expanded thyroid clonotypes (frequency above 0.001) were also detected in blood, suggesting blood repertoires may reflect thyroid immune responses. In cross-validation, a model built on a 13 V-J signature told ophthalmopathy apart from stable hyperthyroidism with 85% to 90% sensitivity and approximately 81% specificity, and in testing the same model reached 80%/75%. Sample size was not statistically predetermined, and blinding of investigators to group allocation was not performed.

This clonotype showed up just once. What antigen it recognizes has not been identified. No qualities accompany the bases; no much larger clone lies one base away. A single read makes a weak case. Stable Graves' hyperthyroidism was defined as the absence of progression to ophthalmopathy over 18 months of follow-up. Hyperthyroidism patients were newly diagnosed, with disease duration under 2 months, and aged 18 to 65 years. Any patient with an uncontrolled infection, another autoimmune disease, pregnancy or lactation was excluded. Diagnoses were based on clinical symptoms, serum thyroxine and TRAb, thyroid ultrasound and orbital computed tomography. Ficoll-Paque density gradient centrifugation was used to isolate PBMCs from around 10 ml of fresh peripheral blood. Trizol reagent was used to extract total RNA, and RNA quality was then checked on an Agilent 2100 Bioanalyzer. The TCR beta CDR3 regions were amplified from the RNA transcripts. The TCR CDR3 was subjected to a first round of RT-PCR using the HTBI primer set and the Qiagen OneStep RT-PCR kit. Libraries were constructed in a second round of multiplex PCR, after which size selection and purification were performed. Paired-end sequencing of the libraries was performed with 100 bp reads on an Illumina HiSeq2000. In the paper's pipeline: SOAPnuke was used to process the raw data, throwing out any read that contained adapters or uncalled bases, had a mean Phred below 15, or lacked an exact constant-primer or identifier match. COPE v1.2.5 was used to merge the high-quality paired reads, and each unique nucleotide sequence was defined as a clonotype. MiTCR v1.1 was used to align clonotypes to the IMGT TRBV, TRBD and TRBJ reference segments. Only V-J combinations with frequency above 0.0001, covering 99% to 99.2% of repertoires, were analysed. The TCS score was defined as the ratio of F50 (clonal expansion) to E x V (chaos), calculated using BLOSUM62-based TCRdist between CDR3 peptides within each V-J. Welch's t-statistics and random forest reduced roughly 530 V-J features to under 15, which were used in a naive Bayes classifier (R e1071). Through fastp at Q25 and MiXCR, TCRdb rebuilt clones from the public reads, retaining in-frame beta chains. Each record represents a unique CDR3 protein, reported with the most common genes and DNA among its rows. The V and J calls follow TCRdb's processing rather than the paper's. For this sample the table gives about 400,000 distinct CDR3 sequences, of which approximately 14% were detected only once. Together, the top ten hold 5.3% of the sample.

The germline V gene sets CDR1 to SNHLY and CDR2 to FYNNEI. From the cysteine up to the phenylalanine, the CDR3 has a length of 13 residues. Only the CDR3 part of the read is kept: 39 bases, read in frame from the first base. Trimming removed 7 bases from V and 3 bases from J, leaving 7 bases between the germline ends. This chain joins TRBV2 to TRBJ2-6; confidence is insufficient to name the D gene. Sequenced: blood. The receptor's source is a woman aged 18-30 years with Graves' hyperthyroidism. Here is the DNA: TGTGCCAGCAAAGCGAGTGGGGCCAACGTCCTGACTTTC. Translated, it gives CASKASGANVLTF.